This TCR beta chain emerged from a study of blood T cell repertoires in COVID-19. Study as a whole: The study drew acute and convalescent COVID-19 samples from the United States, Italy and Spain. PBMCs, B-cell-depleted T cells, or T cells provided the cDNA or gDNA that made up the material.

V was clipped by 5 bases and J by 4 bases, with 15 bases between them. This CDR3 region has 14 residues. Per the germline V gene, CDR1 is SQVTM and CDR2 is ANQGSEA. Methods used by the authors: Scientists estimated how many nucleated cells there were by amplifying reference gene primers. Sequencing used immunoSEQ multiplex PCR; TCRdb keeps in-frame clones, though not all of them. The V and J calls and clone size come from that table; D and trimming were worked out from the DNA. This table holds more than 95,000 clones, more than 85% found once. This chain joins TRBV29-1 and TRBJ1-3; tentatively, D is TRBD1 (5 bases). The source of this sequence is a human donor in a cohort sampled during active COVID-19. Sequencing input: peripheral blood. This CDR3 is CSVRKWGAGNTIYF. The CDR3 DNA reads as TGCAGCGTTCGAAAATGGGGCGCCGGAAACACCATATATTTT.